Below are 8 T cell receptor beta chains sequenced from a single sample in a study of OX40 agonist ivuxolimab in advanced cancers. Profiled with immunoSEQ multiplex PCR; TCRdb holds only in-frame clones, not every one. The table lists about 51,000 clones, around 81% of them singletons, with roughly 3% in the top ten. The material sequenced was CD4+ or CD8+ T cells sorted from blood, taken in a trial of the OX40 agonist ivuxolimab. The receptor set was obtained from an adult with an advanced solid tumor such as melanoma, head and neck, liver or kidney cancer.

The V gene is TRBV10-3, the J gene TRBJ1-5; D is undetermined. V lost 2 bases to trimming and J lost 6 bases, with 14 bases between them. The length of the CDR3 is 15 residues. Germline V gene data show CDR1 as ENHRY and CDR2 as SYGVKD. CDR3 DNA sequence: TGTGCCATCAGTGAGCCTTCTATCGGTGGTCAGCCCCAGCATTTT. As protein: CAISEPSIGGQPQHF.

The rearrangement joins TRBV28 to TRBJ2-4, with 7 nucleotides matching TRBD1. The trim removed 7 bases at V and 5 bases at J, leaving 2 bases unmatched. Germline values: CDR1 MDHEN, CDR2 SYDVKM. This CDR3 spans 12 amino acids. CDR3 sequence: CASTQGENIQYF. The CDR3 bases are TGTGCCAGCACCCAGGGGGAAAACATTCAGTACTTC.

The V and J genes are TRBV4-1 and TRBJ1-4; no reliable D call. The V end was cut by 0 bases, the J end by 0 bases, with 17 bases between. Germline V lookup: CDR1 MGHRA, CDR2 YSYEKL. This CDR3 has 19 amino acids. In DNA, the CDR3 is TGCGCCAGCAGCCAAGATCCCTGGGCAGGCCGCGCAACTAATGAAAAACTGTTTTTT. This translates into CASSQDPWAGRATNEKLFF.

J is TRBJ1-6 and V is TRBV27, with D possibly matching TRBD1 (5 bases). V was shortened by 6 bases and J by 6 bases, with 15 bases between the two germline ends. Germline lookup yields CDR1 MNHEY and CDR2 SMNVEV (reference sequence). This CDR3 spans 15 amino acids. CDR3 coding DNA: TGTGCCAGCAGACCCTCACAGGTGCTTAATTCACCCCTCCACTTT. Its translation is CASRPSQVLNSPLHF.

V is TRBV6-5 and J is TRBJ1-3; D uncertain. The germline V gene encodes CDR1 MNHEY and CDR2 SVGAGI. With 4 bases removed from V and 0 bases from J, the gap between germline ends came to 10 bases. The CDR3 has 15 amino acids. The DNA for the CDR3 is TGTGCCAGCAGTTTAAGGTGGAGCTCTGGAAACACCATATATTTT. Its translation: CASSLRWSSGNTIYF.

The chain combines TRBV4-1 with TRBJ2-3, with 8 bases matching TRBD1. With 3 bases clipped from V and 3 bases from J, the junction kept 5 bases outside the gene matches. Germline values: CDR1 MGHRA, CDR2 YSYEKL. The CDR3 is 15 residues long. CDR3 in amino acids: CASSHSGQGTDTQYF. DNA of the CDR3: TGCGCCAGCAGCCACTCCGGACAGGGAACAGATACGCAGTATTTT.

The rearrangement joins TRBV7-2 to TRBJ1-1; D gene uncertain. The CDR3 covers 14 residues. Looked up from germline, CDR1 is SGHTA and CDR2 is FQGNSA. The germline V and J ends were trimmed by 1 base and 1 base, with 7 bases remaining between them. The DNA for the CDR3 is TGTGCCAGCAGCTTAGGTTTAGCGAACACTGAAGCTTTCTTT. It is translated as CASSLGLANTEAFF.

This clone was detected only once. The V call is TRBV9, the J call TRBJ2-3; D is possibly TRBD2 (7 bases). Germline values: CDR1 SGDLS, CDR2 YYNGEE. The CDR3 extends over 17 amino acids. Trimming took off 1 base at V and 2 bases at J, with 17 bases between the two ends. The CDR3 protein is CASSVHWGGSHTDTQYF. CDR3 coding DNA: TGTGCCAGCAGCGTACACTGGGGGGGCAGTCACACAGATACGCAGTATTTT.